Presented here are 15 T cell receptor beta chains from one specimen sequenced in a study of technical replicates of blood from four donors. Repertoires were generated with immunoSEQ multiplex PCR, while TCRdb's copy carries only in-frame clones and drops some. This table has tens of thousands of clones, 85% to 95% appearing once. Sequencing was carried out using PBMCs. The receptors derive from a human donor in good health. Some clones in this sample may be carry-over from other donors' samples.

The V gene is TRBV7-7, the J gene TRBJ2-5; 10 bases match TRBD1. The germline V gene has CDR1 SSHAT and CDR2 FNYEAQ (reference sequence). The CDR3 runs to 15 residues. Trimming removed 4 bases from V and 1 base from J; junction bases left unmatched: 3. The CDR3: CASSSGTGVQETQYF. Written as DNA, the CDR3 is TGTGCCAGCAGCTCCGGGACAGGGGTCCAAGAGACCCAGTACTTC.

The chain employs TRBV4-3 and TRBJ1-4; D is perhaps TRBD1 (5 bases). V was trimmed by 0 bases and J by 8 bases, leaving 13 bases between them. The CDR3 is made up of 15 amino acids. Germline V gene lookup returns CDR1 LGHNA and CDR2 YSLEER. The DNA for the CDR3 is TGCGCCAGCAGCCAAGACAGGACAAAGGGAGAAAAACTGTTTTTT. It is translated as CASSQDRTKGEKLFF.

The chain uses TRBV30 and TRBJ2-1; 10 nucleotides align to TRBD2. The length of the CDR3 is 15 residues. Trimming removed 0 bases from V and 4 bases from J; junction bases left unmatched: 3. Per the germline V gene, CDR1 is GTSNPN and CDR2 is SVGIG (reference sequence). For the CDR3, the DNA is TGTGCCTGGAGTGTCGGACTAGCGGCGTACAATGAGCAGTTCTTC. This sequence encodes CAWSVGLAAYNEQFF.

The gene calls are TRBV7-2 and TRBJ1-2; D gene ambiguous. There are 14 residues in the CDR3. V lost 8 bases, J lost 4 bases, and 17 bases lay in between. Germline lookup yields CDR1 SGHTA and CDR2 FQGNSA. The CDR3, as DNA: TGTGCCAGCGGCCCGGCGTATAGCCTCTATGGCTACACCTTC. This codes for CASGPAYSLYGYTF.

The chain is built from TRBV2 and TRBJ2-7; possible D gene TRBD1, 6 bases. Germline V lookup: CDR1 SNHLY, CDR2 FYNNEI. Deletions cut 1 base from V and 7 bases from J, with 11 bases between. There are 13 residues in the CDR3. The CDR3 sequence is CASSEDLDREQYF. The CDR3 nucleotides read TGTGCCAGCAGTGAAGACCTAGACAGGGAGCAGTACTTC.

This chain joins TRBV4-1 and TRBJ2-3, with 8 nucleotides matching TRBD1. The V segment lost 5 bases and the J segment 2 bases; nucleotides outside the gene matches: 9. Germline V gene data show CDR1 as MGHRA and CDR2 as YSYEKL. CDR3 length: 16 amino acids. The CDR3 region is CASSTPTGDATDTQYF. CDR3 DNA: TGCGCCAGCAGCACCCCGACAGGGGACGCCACAGATACGCAGTATTTT.

V and J are TRBV4-2 and TRBJ2-7; a possible D gene is TRBD2 (5 bases). This CDR3 spans 14 amino acids. The germline V and J ends were trimmed by 0 bases and 2 bases, with 8 bases remaining between them. The germline V gene encodes CDR1 LGHNA and CDR2 YNFKEQ. CDR3 sequence (DNA): TGTGCCAGCAGCCAAGACCCCGGGACCTACGAGCAGTACTTC. Its translation: CASSQDPGTYEQYF.

The chain links TRBV2 to TRBJ1-2; 9 bases line up with TRBD1. Germline V CDR1 and CDR2: SNHLY, FYNNEI. This CDR3 comprises 14 residues. V lost 6 bases and J lost 8; bases outside the gene matches: 10. Written as DNA, the CDR3 is TGTGCCAGCAGCCCCGGGACAGGGTATTTAGGCTACACCTTC. It translates to CASSPGTGYLGYTF.

The chain has TRBV5-1 and TRBJ1-1, with 9 bases that match TRBD1. This CDR3 is built from 17 residues. Trimming cost V 3 bases and J 1 base; bases outside gene matches: 10. The germline CDR1 and CDR2 sequences are SGHRS and YFSETQ. CDR3 DNA: TGCGCCAGCAGCTCAAAACTAACAGGGGGCGGGAACACTGAAGCTTTCTTT. Amino acid sequence: CASSSKLTGGGNTEAFF. Supplemented by reference TRBV5-1 and TRBJ1-1, the full variable domain reads KAGVTQTPRYLIKTRGQQVTLSCSPISGHRSVSWYQQTPGQGLQFLFEYFSETQRNKGNFPGRFSGRQFSNSRSEMNVSTLELGDSALYLCASSSKLTGGGNTEAFFGQGTRLTVV.

The chain employs TRBV27 and TRBJ2-3; possibly TRBD2 for D (5 bases). Trimming removed 5 bases from V and 6 bases from J, with 12 bases in between. This CDR3 has 13 amino acids. Germline V gives CDR1 MNHEY, CDR2 SMNVEV (reference sequence). In DNA, the CDR3 is TGTGCCAGCAGTCCCTGGACTGCGGATACGCAGTATTTT. As protein: CASSPWTADTQYF.

This rearrangement joins TRBV7-9 to TRBJ2-5; TRBD1 aligns across 9 bases. V trimming: 0 bases; J trimming: 5 bases; junction bases outside the gene matches: 7. CDR3 length equals 16 residues. Germline V gene sequence: CDR1 SEHNR, CDR2 FQNEAQ (reference sequence). The CDR3 DNA follows: TGTGCCAGCAGCTTAGCGCGAGGGACAGGGTACGAGACCCAGTACTTC. Its protein product is CASSLARGTGYETQYF.

The chain carries TRBV6-1 and TRBJ2-7; D remains ambiguous. The germline CDR1 and CDR2 sequences are MNHNS and SASEGT. V was pared by 2 bases and J by 3 bases, with 14 bases between. CDR3 length equals 15 residues. CDR3 sequence: CASSEFPGVSYEQYF. CDR3 coding DNA: TGTGCCAGCAGTGAATTCCCCGGAGTGAGCTACGAGCAGTACTTC.

The genes are TRBV7-2 and TRBJ2-3; no reliable D call. CDR3 size: 14 residues. Germline V gene lookup returns CDR1 SGHTA and CDR2 FQGNSA. V was clipped by 1 base and J by 2 bases, with 7 bases between them. The CDR3 DNA reads as TGTGCCAGCAGCTTAGGACTTCTCACAGATACGCAGTATTTT. It encodes CASSLGLLTDTQYF.

The chain has TRBV7-6 and TRBJ1-4; 7 positions agree with TRBD1. CDR3 length: 15 amino acids. V trimming: 5 bases; J trimming: 3 bases; junction bases outside the gene matches: 6. Germline V gene sequence: CDR1 SGHVS, CDR2 FNYEAQ. The CDR3 bases are TGTGCCAGCAGCCTCACAGGGGAAGCTAATGAAAAACTGTTTTTT. Translation: CASSLTGEANEKLFF.

The chain employs TRBV11-2 and TRBJ2-3, with D uncertain. Germline CDR1 reads SGHAT; CDR2 reads FQNNGV. The CDR3 consists of 15 residues. The germline V and J ends were trimmed by 5 bases and 2 bases, with 14 bases remaining between them. The CDR3 region has the DNA TGTGCCAGCAGCCTAAAGCCGACACCCACAGATACGCAGTATTTT. This encodes CASSLKPTPTDTQYF.